Listed below are T cell receptor beta chains from one sample, sequenced in a study of OX40 agonist ivuxolimab in advanced cancers. Assay: immunoSEQ multiplex PCR; the TCRdb copy retains only in-frame clones and omits some. The table includes under 50,000 clones, about 88% detected once. Here the sequenced sample was CD4+ or CD8+ T cells sorted from blood, taken in a trial of the OX40 agonist ivuxolimab. Every receptor here comes from an adult with an advanced solid tumor such as melanoma, head and neck, liver or kidney cancer. CDR3s include the opening cysteine and the closing phenylalanine or tryptophan. Fields, in order: clone size, V gene, D gene, J gene, CDR3 DNA, CDR3 protein. D genes are given only for firm matches. A row's size may be missing; if present it is once, few, many or a size class.

>-|TRBV7-9|-|TRBJ1-4
TGTGCCAGCAGCCCGGCCGGGGGTGAAAAACTGTTTTTT
CASSPAGGEKLFF
>-|TRBV6-1|-|TRBJ1-2
TGTGCCAGCAGACCGGACGCTTCGACCTATGGCTACACCTTC
CASRPDASTYGYTF
>-|TRBV7-6|TRBD2|TRBJ2-5
TGTGCCAGCAGCTTGGGACTACTCCAAGAGACCCAGTACTTC
CASSLGLLQETQYF
>-|TRBV6-1|-|TRBJ1-1
TGTGCCAGCATGGTGGCTCTCGGCACTGAAGCTTTCTTT
CASMVALGTEAFF
>-|TRBV5-1|TRBD1|TRBJ1-1
TGCGCCAGCAGCCTAACAGGGGGCACTGAAGCTTTCTTT
CASSLTGGTEAFF
>-|TRBV11-2|-|TRBJ2-2
TGTGCCAGCACCCTCTTCGGGATCGGGGAGCTGTTTTTT
CASTLFGIGELFF
>-|TRBV10-1|-|TRBJ2-6
TGCGCCAGCCCCCCAGGGGTAGCGGGTAGGGTATCTGGGGCCAACGTCCTGACTTTC
CASPPGVAGRVSGANVLTF
>-|TRBV13|-|TRBJ1-4
TGTGCCAGCAGCTTACGGGGAGCCAATGAAAAACTGTTTTTT
CASSLRGANEKLFF
>once|TRBV10-2|-|TRBJ2-7
TGCGCCAGCAGTGCGGCGGACGACAGCTCCTACGAGCAGTACTTC
CASSAADDSSYEQYF
>-|TRBV7-9|-|TRBJ2-3
TGTGCCAGCAGCTTAGGACCGAGCAGGCAGTATTTT
CASSLGPSRQYF
>-|TRBV5-1|TRBD1|TRBJ2-2
TGCGCCAGCAGCTTACAGGGGGCGCTGAACACCGGGGAGCTGTTTTTT
CASSLQGALNTGELFF
>few|TRBV6-4|TRBD2|TRBJ2-3
TGTGCCAGCAGTGACTCGGCTAGCGGGAGTGCAGATACGCAGTATTTT
CASSDSASGSADTQYF
>-|TRBV28|-|TRBJ2-3
TGTGCCAGCAGTCTGCCCCGTTGGGGAGGTACGCAGTATTTT
CASSLPRWGGTQYF
>-|TRBV7-8|-|TRBJ2-5
TGTGCCAGCAGCCAACAGATGGACAGCTATCAAGAGACCCAGTACTTC
CASSQQMDSYQETQYF
>-|TRBV6-1|TRBD1|TRBJ1-1
TGTGCCAGCAGTGAAGCGCGACAGGGGGCAAGCACTGAAGCTTTCTTT
CASSEARQGASTEAFF
>once|TRBV2|-|TRBJ2-1
TGTGCCAGCAGTGAATCAGAGAGCTCCTACAATGAGCAGTTCTTC
CASSESESSYNEQFF
>-|TRBV28|-|TRBJ1-5
TGTGCCAGCAGATTCTCAGGGATCAGCAATCAGCCCCAGCATTTT
CASRFSGISNQPQHF
>-|TRBV29-1|-|TRBJ2-2
TGCAGCGTTGGAAGGATCGGAGGTGACGGGGAGCTGTTTTTT
CSVGRIGGDGELFF
>-|TRBV18|-|TRBJ2-6
TGTGCCAGCTCACCCCGGGACATTGGGGCCAACGTCCTGACTTTC
CASSPRDIGANVLTF
>-|TRBV12-2|-|TRBJ2-7
TGTGCAAGTCAAGGGACAGGGGACTACGAGCAGTACTTC
CASQGTGDYEQYF
>-|TRBV6-1|-|TRBJ1-4
TGTGCCAGCGCAAACGAAAAACTGTTTTTT
CASANEKLFF
>-|TRBV7-9|-|TRBJ1-3
TGTGCCAGCAGCCGCGGAGTCGGAGGGAGCTCTGGAAACACCATATATTTT
CASSRGVGGSSGNTIYF
>-|TRBV19|-|TRBJ1-1
TGTGCCAGTAGTAAACTGAACACTGAAGCTTTCTTT
CASSKLNTEAFF
>-|TRBV25-1|TRBD1|TRBJ2-1
TGTGCCAGCAGCGTTGACAGGGGGGATGAGCAGTTCTTC
CASSVDRGDEQFF
>-|TRBV11-1|-|TRBJ1-1
TGTGCCAGCAGCCTACAGCGAGACACTGAAGCTTTCTTT
CASSLQRDTEAFF
>-|TRBV7-9|-|TRBJ1-3
TGTGCCAGCAGCCCCCGGCAGGCCAGCTCTGGAAACACCATATATTTT
CASSPRQASSGNTIYF
>-|TRBV5-1|-|TRBJ2-7
TGCGCCAGCAGCTCTGGGAGGACAGCGACGACATGGGCCTACGAGCAGTACTTC
CASSSGRTATTWAYEQYF
>-|TRBV18|-|TRBJ1-3
TGTGCCAGCTCACCAAGGGGCCAAAACCTCGGAAACACCATATATTTT
CASSPRGQNLGNTIYF
>-|TRBV14|-|TRBJ1-1
TGTGCCAGCAGCCCCTCAGGGTACAGGCCCTCCTACGGGATGAACACTGAAGCTTTCTTT
CASSPSGYRPSYGMNTEAFF
>-|TRBV6-5|-|TRBJ2-2
TGTGCCAGCAGTTCCAATCTCGGGGAGCTGTTTTTT
CASSSNLGELFF
>-|TRBV7-9|TRBD2|TRBJ2-1
TGTGCCAGCAGCTCTAGCGGGACCCCGTCCTACAATGAGCAGTTCTTC
CASSSSGTPSYNEQFF
>once|TRBV20-1|TRBD1|TRBJ2-7
TGCAGTCCTCGACAGGGGGACGAGCAGTACTTC
CSPRQGDEQYF
>few|TRBV11-2|TRBD2|TRBJ2-4
TGTGCCAGCAGCTTAGCTAGCGGGTTAGCCAAAAACATTCAGTACTTC
CASSLASGLAKNIQYF
>once|TRBV7-2|TRBD2|TRBJ2-1
TGTGCCAGCAGCTTAGAGCGGGGGGACTACAATGAGCAGTTCTTC
CASSLERGDYNEQFF
>once|TRBV7-8|-|TRBJ2-1
TGTGCCAGCATTATGGGAGAGGCGAGTGGTGAGCAGTTCTTC
CASIMGEASGEQFF
>-|TRBV6-5|-|TRBJ2-7
TGTGCCAGCAGTTACTCCTACAGAAACTACGAGCAGTACTTC
CASSYSYRNYEQYF
>-|TRBV7-2|TRBD1|TRBJ2-7
TGTGCCAGCAGCCACGACAGGGGGCGCGTCGGGATGAAGCAGTACTTC
CASSHDRGRVGMKQYF
>-|TRBV9|TRBD1|TRBJ2-2
TGTGCCAGCTTTGGAGGGGCAGGGGGCGCAGACTACACCGGGGAGCTGTTTTTT
CASFGGAGGADYTGELFF
>-|TRBV29-1|-|TRBJ2-1
TGCAGCGTTGAAAGACAGGCTGGAGGCGATGAGCAGTTCTTC
CSVERQAGGDEQFF
>-|TRBV11-2|TRBD1|TRBJ1-6
TGTGCCAGCAGCCAAACAGGGGAAAACTCACCCCTCCACTTT
CASSQTGENSPLHF
>-|TRBV6-5|TRBD1|TRBJ2-5
TGTGCCAGCAGTAGAGGGGGACAGGGGGAGACCCAGTACTTC
CASSRGGQGETQYF
>few|TRBV10-3|-|TRBJ1-1
TGTGCCACCTCAGGGAACGCGAACACTGAAGCTTTCTTT
CATSGNANTEAFF
>-|TRBV7-2|-|TRBJ2-1
TGTGCCAGCAGCCCCAGGACAAGCTCCTACAATGAGCAGTTCTTC
CASSPRTSSYNEQFF
>-|TRBV5-1|-|TRBJ2-4
TGCGCCAGCAGCTTGGCGCCAGCTCTAGCCAAAAACATTCAGTACTTC
CASSLAPALAKNIQYF
>-|TRBV25-1|-|TRBJ2-7
TGTGCCAGCAGTGACTTGGGTCCCAACTACGAGCAGTACTTC
CASSDLGPNYEQYF
>-|TRBV10-3|TRBD2|TRBJ2-7
TGTGCCATCGGGACTAGCGGGAGCTACGAGCAGTACTTC
CAIGTSGSYEQYF
>-|TRBV10-2|TRBD2|TRBJ2-1
TGCGCCAGCAGATTCGGGGGGGACAATGAGCAGTTCTTC
CASRFGGDNEQFF
>-|TRBV4-1|TRBD1|TRBJ2-7
TGCGCCAGCAGCCCGGCAGCGGGACAGGGCCGCTACGAGCAGTACTTC
CASSPAAGQGRYEQYF
>once|TRBV6-5|-|TRBJ2-7
TGTGCCAGCAGTTACCCAGGGTCTGACGAGCAGTACTTC
CASSYPGSDEQYF
>-|TRBV18|TRBD1|TRBJ1-2
TGTGCCAGCTCAAAGACAGGGAACTATGGCTACACCTTC
CASSKTGNYGYTF
>-|TRBV9|-|TRBJ2-5
TGTGCCAGCAGCCTTCGATACACGGGACAAGAGACCCAGTACTTC
CASSLRYTGQETQYF
>-|TRBV30|TRBD1|TRBJ1-1
TGTGCCTGGAGTGCAGGGGGCTTGAACACTGAAGCTTTCTTT
CAWSAGGLNTEAFF